These 25 T cell receptor beta chains were all obtained from the same sample, sequenced in a study of beta chain features in type 1 diabetes. General observations from the study: TCRB CDR3s were moderately but significantly shorter in Type 1 diabetes patients in all four CD4+ subsets.

cDNA synthesis used the whole RNA isolate, giving expressed TCRB sequences. Sequencing was performed with immunoSEQ multiplex PCR; in TCRdb, only in-frame clones are kept and a portion is missing. This repertoire shows 300,000 to 400,000 clones, approximately 9.9% found once; its top ten account for roughly 1%. Their cognate antigens are unknown. The sequenced material came from central memory CD4+ T cells from blood. The receptors here all came from a young man with type 1 diabetes.

This clone was seen a handful of times. The chain uses TRBV30 and TRBJ1-2, with D hard to call. CDR3 length: 15 amino acids. CDR1 and CDR2 from the germline V gene are GTSNPN and SVGIG (reference sequence). Trimming took off 0 bases at V and 11 bases at J, with 22 bases between the two ends. The CDR3 coding sequence is TGTGCCTGGAGTGTATCCTCGCACAGCGGCGCCGGGTACACCTTC. Translation: CAWSVSSHSGAGYTF.

The chain combines TRBV9 with TRBJ2-5; perhaps TRBD1 as D (6 bases). CDR1 and CDR2 from the germline V gene are SGDLS and YYNGEE. This CDR3 spans 13 amino acids. Trimming took off 4 bases at V and 2 bases at J, with 9 bases between the two ends. In DNA, the CDR3 is TGTGCCAGCAGCCTAGGGGGACAAGAGACCCAGTACTTC. Its translation is CASSLGGQETQYF. Supplemented by reference TRBV9 and TRBJ2-5, the full variable domain reads DSGVTQTPKHLITATGQRVTLRCSPRSGDLSVYWYQQSLDQGLQFLIQYYNGEERAKGNILERFSAQQFPDLHSELNLSSLELGDSALYFCASSLGGQETQYFGPGTRLLVL.

The chain uses TRBV6-5 and TRBJ1-1; D remains unclear. Trimming left V 8 bases short and J 0 bases short, with 10 bases between. Germline V gene data show CDR1 as MNHEY and CDR2 as SVGAGI. CDR3 length: 13 amino acids. Here the CDR3 reads CASARALNTEAFF. For the CDR3, the DNA is TGTGCCAGCGCAAGGGCTTTGAACACTGAAGCTTTCTTT.

The chain joins TRBV7-2 to TRBJ1-2; no definite D call. The V gene lost 1 base and the J gene lost 8 bases, with 20 bases spanning the gap. This CDR3 comprises 16 residues. Per the germline V gene, CDR1 is SGHTA and CDR2 is FQGNSA. The DNA of the CDR3 is TGTGCCAGCAGCTTAGAAAACCCCCCTGGTCCCAACGGCTACACCTTC. Its translation is CASSLENPPGPNGYTF.

This rearrangement joins TRBV30 to TRBJ2-3, with D tentatively TRBD2 (6 bases). This CDR3 comprises 16 residues. The ends were cut back, 2 bases at V and 0 bases at J, with 15 bases in the middle. Germline loops: CDR1 GTSNPN, CDR2 SVGIG (reference sequence). Here the CDR3 reads CAWSPPWGVSTDTQYF. CDR3 coding DNA: TGTGCCTGGAGTCCGCCGTGGGGGGTTAGCACAGATACGCAGTATTTT.

In this sample, this clone turned up a few times. V and J are TRBV27 and TRBJ1-2; 7 bases agree with TRBD1. The CDR3 extends over 14 amino acids. The germline CDR1 and CDR2 sequences are MNHEY and SMNVEV (reference sequence). Trimming at V came to 3 bases and at J to 3 bases, leaving 4 bases not matched to a gene. CDR3 nucleotides: TGTGCCAGCAGTTTGACAGGGATGGACTATGGCTACACCTTC. It encodes CASSLTGMDYGYTF.

The CDR3 coding sequence is TGTGCCAGCAGCTTAGTGCCTGAAGCTTTCTTT. Its protein product is CASSLVPEAFF. The chain carries TRBV11-2 and TRBJ1-1; D unresolved. V was pared by 1 base and J by 6 bases, with 3 bases between. The CDR3 contains 11 residues. Germline V gene lookup returns CDR1 SGHAT and CDR2 FQNNGV.

This clone appeared a few times. The chain recombines TRBV6-1 with TRBJ1-5, with D perhaps TRBD1 (5 bases). The V end was cut by 2 bases, the J end by 4 bases, with 9 bases between. Germline values: CDR1 MNHNS, CDR2 SASEGT. This CDR3 spans 14 amino acids. CDR3 bases: TGTGCCAGCAGTGAATGGACACCTAATCAGCCCCAGCATTTT. It yields the protein CASSEWTPNQPQHF.

The J gene is TRBJ2-7, the V gene TRBV10-2; possibly TRBD1 or TRBD2 for D (5 bases each). This CDR3 is built from 15 residues. In germline, CDR1 is WSHSY, CDR2 SAAADI. Trimming shortened V by 0 bases and J by 0 bases, and 9 bases separated the two germline ends. CDR3 region: CASSESRGSSYEQYF. In DNA form, the CDR3 reads TGCGCCAGCAGTGAGTCGAGGGGAAGCTCCTACGAGCAGTACTTC.

The chain carries TRBV28 and TRBJ2-5; no clear D gene. This CDR3 has 11 residues. Between the trimmed V and J ends, which lost 5 bases and 5 bases, there was a span of 6 bases. From germline, CDR1 is MDHEN and CDR2 SYDVKM. CDR3 DNA: TGTGCCAGCAGTGAAGGGGAGACCCAGTACTTC. It yields the protein CASSEGETQYF.

This rearrangement joins TRBV5-4 to TRBJ2-1; no firm D call. This CDR3 is built from 17 residues. V lost 0 bases to trimming and J lost 2 bases, with 15 bases between them. In germline, CDR1 is SGHNT, CDR2 YYREEE (reference sequence). The CDR3 bases are TGTGCCAGCAGCTTGGAGGTGGCTATTCCTACCTACAATGAGCAGTTCTTC. Translated, it gives CASSLEVAIPTYNEQFF.

The genes are TRBV7-2 and TRBJ2-5, with D maybe TRBD2 (6 bases). V lost 4 bases to trimming and J lost 1 base, with 13 bases between them. The CDR3 is made up of 15 amino acids. Germline CDR1 reads SGHTA; CDR2 reads FQGNSA. CDR3 DNA: TGTGCCAGCAGCTCCGTCGGGGGTTCCCAAGAGACCCAGTACTTC. It is translated as CASSSVGGSQETQYF.

This rearrangement joins TRBV2 to TRBJ1-5; D is possibly TRBD1 (5 bases). CDR3 size: 15 residues. Trimming removed 1 base at V and 0 bases at J, with 7 bases between. Germline CDR1 is SNHLY and CDR2 is FYNNEI. CDR3 amino acids: CASSEGGGSNQPQHF. The CDR3 DNA sequence: TGTGCCAGCAGTGAAGGGGGCGGTAGCAATCAGCCCCAGCATTTT.

This clone showed up just a few times. The chain joins TRBV5-1 to TRBJ2-7, with D perhaps TRBD2 (5 bases). Between the trimmed V and J ends, which lost 7 bases and 6 bases, there was a span of 17 bases. The V gene's germline CDR1 is SGHRS and CDR2 YFSETQ. The CDR3 totals 13 residues. CDR3 DNA: TGCGCCAGCTCCGAACTAGTCTATGCCGAGCAGTACTTC. Protein product: CASSELVYAEQYF.

The J gene is TRBJ2-7, the V gene TRBV27; 9 nucleotides agree with TRBD1. CDR3 length equals 12 residues. The ends lost 8 bases at V and 2 bases at J; junction bases unmatched: 1. CDR1 and CDR2 (germline): MNHEY, SMNVEV (reference sequence). Written as DNA, the CDR3 is TGTGCCAGCCGGGACAGGGCCTACGAGCAGTACTTC. It is translated as CASRDRAYEQYF.

This clone was detected only a few times. The V and J genes are TRBV10-1 and TRBJ2-1, with a possible D match to TRBD2 (7 bases). CDR1 is WNHNN and CDR2 is SYGVQD in the germline V gene (reference sequence). V was pared by 3 bases and J by 2 bases, with 11 bases between. The CDR3 length is 15 residues. CDR3 loop: CASSDGGATYNEQFF. CDR3 nucleotides: TGCGCCAGCAGTGATGGGGGGGCCACCTACAATGAGCAGTTCTTC.

The rearrangement links TRBV4-1 to TRBJ1-2, with D unclear. The CDR3 contains 16 residues. From germline, CDR1 is MGHRA and CDR2 YSYEKL. Trimming took off 0 bases at V and 1 base at J, with 12 bases between the two ends. The CDR3 coding sequence is TGCGCCAGCAGCCAAGAAGAGCGCTTAAGTAACTATGGCTACACCTTC. Protein product: CASSQEERLSNYGYTF.

This clone was observed a few times. The chain links TRBV18 to TRBJ1-6; tentative D call: TRBD1 (6 bases). Trimming took 5 bases from V and 9 from J, leaving 17 bases between them. Germline CDR1 is KGHSH and CDR2 is LQKENI. The CDR3 has 15 residues. The CDR3 coding sequence is TGTGCCAGCTCATCCCAGGGGATATTAGCTTCACCCCTCCACTTT. This encodes CASSSQGILASPLHF.

This clone was recorded a few times. It is likely a read error: a sequence one base away is far more abundant. CDR3 DNA: TGTGCCAGCAGCTTGGGCTCCGGACAGGGGGCTTCTGGAAACACCATATATTTT. It encodes CASSLGSGQGASGNTIYF. The chain is built from TRBV5-6 and TRBJ1-3; 11 bases line up with TRBD1. This CDR3 is 18 amino acids long. Germline CDR1 SGHDT, CDR2 YYEEEE. The V gene end was trimmed by 0 bases and the J gene end by 1 base; junction bases not matched to a gene: 6.

This clone was counted many times. V gene TRBV18 combines with J gene TRBJ2-7; D unclear. The ends were cut back, 2 bases at V and 0 bases at J, with 5 bases in the middle. Per the germline V gene, CDR1 is KGHSH and CDR2 is LQKENI. The CDR3 runs to 13 residues. Here the CDR3 DNA reads TGTGCCAGCTCACCAGACGGCTCCTACGAGCAGTACTTC. Its protein product is CASSPDGSYEQYF.

This clone was picked up a small number of times. The chain couples TRBV30 to TRBJ1-1; D is perhaps TRBD1 (5 bases). This CDR3 region has 14 residues. The germline V gene has CDR1 GTSNPN and CDR2 SVGIG (reference sequence). The V gene lost 5 bases and the J gene lost 5 bases, with 18 bases spanning the gap. CDR3 sequence (DNA): TGTGCCTGGGTCAATACAGGAGTTGGGACTGAAGCTTTCTTT. It specifies CAWVNTGVGTEAFF.

This clone showed up just a few times. The chain joins TRBV11-2 to TRBJ2-5, with TRBD2 identical over 13 bases. This CDR3 has 17 amino acids. Germline CDR1 is SGHAT and CDR2 is FQNNGV. V shed 4 bases and J 5 bases; nucleotides not matched to a gene: 10. In nucleotides, the CDR3 is TGTGCCAGCAGCTCTGGGACTAGCGGGGACCCCCCGGAGACCCAGTACTTC. This gives the protein CASSSGTSGDPPETQYF.

The sample holds a few counts of this clone. The rearrangement uses TRBV7-9 and TRBJ2-5; D may be TRBD1 or TRBD2 (5 bases each). Between the trimmed V and J ends, which lost 8 bases and 2 bases, there was a span of 6 bases. Germline CDR1 and CDR2: SEHNR and FQNEAQ (reference sequence). The CDR3 covers 11 residues. CDR3 in DNA: TGTGCCAGCGGGGGACAAGAGACCCAGTACTTC. Translation gives CASGGQETQYF.

The genes are TRBV7-9 and TRBJ1-5; TRBD1 is a possible D gene (5 bases). The germline CDR1 and CDR2 sequences are SEHNR and FQNEAQ (reference sequence). CDR3 length: 14 amino acids. V was clipped by 5 bases and J by 2 bases, with 10 bases between them. DNA of the CDR3: TGTGCCAGCAGCCATGGAGGGGGCAATCAGCCCCAGCATTTT. As protein: CASSHGGGNQPQHF.

This CDR3 is CASSLASSGSTDTQYF. The DNA of the CDR3 is TGTGCCAGCAGCTTAGCCTCTAGCGGTAGCACAGATACGCAGTATTTT. The chain is built from TRBV7-2 and TRBJ2-3; 7 bases map to TRBD2. The CDR3 is made up of 16 amino acids. CDR1 SGHTA and CDR2 FQGNSA come from the germline V gene. Losses at the gene ends were 0 bases for V and 0 bases for J; bases not matched to a gene: 3.